This paragraph covers one TCR beta chain sequence. Its antigen is not yet known. It has no much larger one-base neighbor in the sample; base qualities were not kept. TCRbeta CDR3 regions were amplified from genomic DNA by means of the immunoSEQ Assay, a bias-controlled multiplex PCR. For the original study's pipeline: The number of nucleated cells in each sample was estimated by amplification of reference gene primers within the assay. Sequence reads were collapsed and filtered to measure the absolute abundance of every unique TCRbeta CDR3 rearrangement. For each sample, productive Simpson clonality was calculated by taking the square root of Simpson's diversity index across productive rearrangements. TCRdb provides this immuneACCESS table in a form limited to in-frame rearrangements. Some clones are lacking; in checked studies, under half of them reflect an unresolved V gene, and why the rest are absent is not known. The V and J calls and clone size are taken from that table; D and trimming were inferred from the DNA. The sample table contains 55,000 to 80,000 clones; only one count was recorded for around 89% of them. The top ten constitute more than 2.5% of the sample.

The CDR3 holds 18 amino acids from the cysteine to the phenylalanine. This entry keeps only the CDR3 DNA: 54 bases, framed from base 1. The V end gives up 3 bases and the J end 7 bases, leaving 9 bases in the junction not matched to a gene. As encoded in the germline V gene, CDR1 is SGHTA while CDR2 is FQGNSA. Collaborating institutions collected whole blood in K2EDTA tubes following their own protocols. For TCRbeta analysis, collaborator samples were shipped as frozen whole blood, as isolated PBMCs, or as DNA extracted from either sample type. This record belongs to a study of blood T cell repertoires in COVID-19 (dated by TCRdb to the early 2020s). Context from the whole study: Samples from collaborators originated in the United States, Italy and Spain and spanned both the acute and convalescent phases of COVID-19. The samples were drawn from two sources: the first 160 participants of the ongoing ImmuneRACE study, and 950 to 1,500 subjects contributed by 6 global collaborators. The sample metadata nearly always contained a de-identified subject ID, COVID-19 status, age in years and sex. The repertoires were released in a freely available public database intended as a resource for research on the immune response to SARS-CoV-2. The dataset comprised deeply sampled blood TCRbeta repertoires from subjects exposed to, actively infected with, or recovered from COVID-19. The material from the prospective study consisted of cDNA or gDNA derived from T cells, B-cell-depleted T cells, or PBMCs. Where available, HLA class I and class II types were obtained from metadata supplied by the sample provider rather than from assay-based typing. Broader findings and caveats from the paper: The amount of clinical and demographic metadata varied by source and participant and was provided uncurated.

The source material was peripheral blood. The sequence links TRBV7-2 to TRBJ2-1, with 16 middle bases fitting TRBD2. The receptor's source is a man over 45 with acute or convalescent COVID-19. The DNA sequence is given as TGTGCCAGCAGCTTTACCCCGGGACTAGCGGGAGGGCAAAATGAGCAGTTCTTC. Translated, this is CASSFTPGLAGGQNEQFF.